This is a list of T cell receptor beta chains from one sample in a study of T cell responses to AZD1222 COVID-19 vaccine. Repertoires were generated with immunoSEQ multiplex PCR, while TCRdb's copy carries only in-frame clones and drops some. The sample has about 160,000 clones; 91% are singletons. The material was peripheral blood, obtained on day 0 of AZD1222 vaccination. These receptors all stem from an adult in good health. CDR3s leave out the opening cysteine and the closing phenylalanine or tryptophan.

j_gene: TRBJ2-7
v_gene: TRBV13
CDR3aa: ASSFPIHYEQY

j_gene: TRBJ1-2
v_gene: TRBV28
CDR3aa: ASSLSGGDNYGYT

j_gene: TRBJ2-7
v_gene: TRBV5-1
CDR3aa: ASSLLSTSNEQY

j_gene: TRBJ2-7
v_gene: TRBV24-1
CDR3aa: ATQKRGHYEQY

j_gene: TRBJ1-1
v_gene: TRBV6-5
CDR3aa: ASAKNTEAF

j_gene: TRBJ1-6
v_gene: TRBV6-1
CDR3aa: ASSEDWKTSPLH

j_gene: TRBJ2-7
v_gene: TRBV2
CDR3aa: ASSEEGGLAPFEQY

j_gene: TRBJ1-4
v_gene: TRBV6-2/TRBV6-3
CDR3aa: ASSYGEKLF

j_gene: TRBJ1-2
v_gene: TRBV6-5
CDR3aa: ASSYSGDYGYT

j_gene: TRBJ1-1
v_gene: TRBV30
CDR3aa: AWTIRGGSNTEAF

j_gene: TRBJ1-1
v_gene: TRBV20-1
CDR3aa: SAGGRTEAF

j_gene: TRBJ1-5
v_gene: TRBV5-1
CDR3aa: ASSLEGDSQPQH

j_gene: TRBJ1-6
v_gene: TRBV27
CDR3aa: ASSQGQGPLSPLH

j_gene: TRBJ1-1
v_gene: TRBV5-1
CDR3aa: ASSNGGRDTEAF

j_gene: TRBJ2-1
v_gene: TRBV19
CDR3aa: ASSISTSGGPSSQF

j_gene: TRBJ1-4
v_gene: TRBV6-2/TRBV6-3
CDR3aa: ASSWEGGATEKLF

j_gene: TRBJ2-1
v_gene: TRBV4-3
CDR3aa: ASSQDSPGSYNEQF

j_gene: TRBJ1-2
v_gene: TRBV7-2
CDR3aa: ASSSHSRDRNYGYT

j_gene: TRBJ1-5
v_gene: TRBV6-5
CDR3aa: ASSPDRGWEPQH

j_gene: TRBJ2-7
v_gene: TRBV30
CDR3aa: AWSVRVEQY

j_gene: TRBJ1-3
v_gene: TRBV3-1/TRBV3-2
CDR3aa: ASREARKTGGNTIY

j_gene: TRBJ1-3
v_gene: TRBV4-1
CDR3aa: ASSPDRDRSGNTIY

j_gene: TRBJ2-5
v_gene: TRBV6-5
CDR3aa: ASSRPSLETQY

j_gene: TRBJ2-3
v_gene: TRBV2
CDR3aa: ASSVKDTQY

j_gene: TRBJ2-7
v_gene: TRBV6-5
CDR3aa: ASGVSRLYEQY

j_gene: TRBJ2-6
v_gene: TRBV7-8
CDR3aa: ASSDIASGANVLT

j_gene: TRBJ2-2
v_gene: TRBV29-1
CDR3aa: SGQMSAGELF

j_gene: TRBJ1-5
v_gene: TRBV19
CDR3aa: ASSIDLSRNQPQH

j_gene: TRBJ1-3
v_gene: TRBV5-6
CDR3aa: ASSPGGDSGNTIY

j_gene: TRBJ1-4
v_gene: TRBV27
CDR3aa: ASSFRTGEEKLF

j_gene: TRBJ2-3
v_gene: TRBV10-2
CDR3aa: ASSEVTSGNRDTQY

j_gene: TRBJ1-1
v_gene: TRBV13
CDR3aa: ASSASPSMNTEAF

j_gene: TRBJ1-1
v_gene: TRBV28
CDR3aa: ASSLLGGNTEAF

j_gene: TRBJ2-7
v_gene: TRBV4-1
CDR3aa: ASSPFRGLAGRYEQY

j_gene: TRBJ1-2
v_gene: TRBV10-3
CDR3aa: AISESGHTNYGYT

j_gene: TRBJ2-3
v_gene: TRBV2
CDR3aa: ASSENRFGTDTQY

j_gene: TRBJ1-3
v_gene: TRBV9
CDR3aa: ASSVDAGTRNTIY

j_gene: TRBJ1-1
v_gene: TRBV19
CDR3aa: ASSTTVRGREAF

j_gene: TRBJ2-2
v_gene: TRBV28
CDR3aa: ASSLNRNTGELF

j_gene: TRBJ2-3
v_gene: TRBV7-7
CDR3aa: ASSLDGSVGDTQY

j_gene: TRBJ2-4
v_gene: TRBV7-9
CDR3aa: ASSRGGLDIQY

j_gene: TRBJ2-1
v_gene: TRBV3-1/TRBV3-2
CDR3aa: ASRHETGGALNEQF

j_gene: TRBJ2-2
v_gene: TRBV4-3
CDR3aa: ASSQGGLINTGELF

j_gene: TRBJ2-2
v_gene: TRBV18
CDR3aa: ASSPALWELF

j_gene: TRBJ2-7
v_gene: TRBV18
CDR3aa: ASSPLGSEGEQY

j_gene: TRBJ2-2
v_gene: TRBV5-4
CDR3aa: ASSQSTGYTGELF

j_gene: TRBJ2-5
v_gene: TRBV28
CDR3aa: ASLNGGGLGETQY

j_gene: TRBJ2-7
v_gene: TRBV19
CDR3aa: ASSSIPGDEQY

j_gene: TRBJ2-5
v_gene: TRBV19
CDR3aa: ASSIAGETQY

j_gene: TRBJ1-2
v_gene: TRBV29-1
CDR3aa: SVEDLWRGYGYT

j_gene: TRBJ1-4
v_gene: TRBV9
CDR3aa: ASSNRAEWTEKLF